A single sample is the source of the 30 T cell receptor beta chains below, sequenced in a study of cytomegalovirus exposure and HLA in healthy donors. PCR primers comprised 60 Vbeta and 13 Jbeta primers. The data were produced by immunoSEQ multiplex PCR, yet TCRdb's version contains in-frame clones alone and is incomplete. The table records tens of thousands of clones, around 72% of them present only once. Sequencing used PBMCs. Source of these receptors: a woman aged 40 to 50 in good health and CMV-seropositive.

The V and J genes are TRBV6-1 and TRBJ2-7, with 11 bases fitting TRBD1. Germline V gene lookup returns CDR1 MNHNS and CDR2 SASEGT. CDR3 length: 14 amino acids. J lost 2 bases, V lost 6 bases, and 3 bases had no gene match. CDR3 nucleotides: TGTGCCAGCAGGTGGGACAGGGGGACCTACGAGCAGTACTTC. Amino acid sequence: CASRWDRGTYEQYF.

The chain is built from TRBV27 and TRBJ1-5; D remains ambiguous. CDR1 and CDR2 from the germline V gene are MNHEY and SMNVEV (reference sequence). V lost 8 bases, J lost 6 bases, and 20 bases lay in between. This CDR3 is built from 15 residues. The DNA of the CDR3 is TGTGCCAGCGGAGACTGTCCCGGGTCCCCTCAGCCCCAGCATTTT. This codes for CASGDCPGSPQPQHF.

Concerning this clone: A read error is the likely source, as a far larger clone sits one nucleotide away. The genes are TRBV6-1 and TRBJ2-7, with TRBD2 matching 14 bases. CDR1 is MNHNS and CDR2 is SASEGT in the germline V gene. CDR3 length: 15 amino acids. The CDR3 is CTSRGLAGAGDEQYF. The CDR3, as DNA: TGTACCAGCAGGGGACTAGCGGGAGCGGGGGACGAGCAGTACTTC.

CDR3 protein: CASSLEVEETQYF. Here the CDR3 DNA reads TGCGCCAGCAGCTTGGAAGTGGAGGAGACCCAGTACTTC. The chain uses TRBV5-1 and TRBJ2-5; D not resolved. There are 13 residues in the CDR3. Trimming took off 0 bases at V and 5 bases at J, with 8 bases between the two ends. The germline V gene has CDR1 SGHRS and CDR2 YFSETQ.

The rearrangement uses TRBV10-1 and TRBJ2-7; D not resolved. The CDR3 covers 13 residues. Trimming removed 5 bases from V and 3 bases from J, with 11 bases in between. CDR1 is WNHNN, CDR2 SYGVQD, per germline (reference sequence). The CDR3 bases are TGCGCCAGCAGTATCCAGATCAACTACGAGCAGTACTTC. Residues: CASSIQINYEQYF.

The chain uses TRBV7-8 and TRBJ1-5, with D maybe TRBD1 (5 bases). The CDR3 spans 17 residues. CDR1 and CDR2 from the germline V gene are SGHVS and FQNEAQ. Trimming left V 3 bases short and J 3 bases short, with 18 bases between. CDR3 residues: CASSLQVGGMNNQPQHF. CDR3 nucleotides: TGTGCCAGCAGCTTGCAGGTCGGGGGAATGAACAATCAGCCCCAGCATTTT.

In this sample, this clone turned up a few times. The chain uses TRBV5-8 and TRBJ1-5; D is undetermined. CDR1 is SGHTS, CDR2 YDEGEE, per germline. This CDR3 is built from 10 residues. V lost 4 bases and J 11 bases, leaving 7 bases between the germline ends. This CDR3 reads CASSRRSQHF. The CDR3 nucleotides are TGTGCCAGCAGCCGGAGGTCCCAGCATTTT.

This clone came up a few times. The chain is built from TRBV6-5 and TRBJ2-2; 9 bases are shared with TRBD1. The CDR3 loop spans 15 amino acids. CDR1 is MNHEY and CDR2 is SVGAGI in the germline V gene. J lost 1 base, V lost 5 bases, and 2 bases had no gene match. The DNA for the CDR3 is TGTGCCAGCAGTAGACAGGGGGTGAACACCGGGGAGCTGTTTTTT. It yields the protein CASSRQGVNTGELFF.

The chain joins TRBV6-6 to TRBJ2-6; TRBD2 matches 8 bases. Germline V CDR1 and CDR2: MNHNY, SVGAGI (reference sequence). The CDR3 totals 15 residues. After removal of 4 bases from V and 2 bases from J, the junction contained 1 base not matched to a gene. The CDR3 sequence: CASSSGGAGANVLTF. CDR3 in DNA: TGTGCCAGCAGTTCCGGGGGGGCTGGGGCCAACGTCCTGACTTTC.

The CDR3 nucleotides are TGCGCCAGCAGTCGACAGACTAGCGGAGTCAACAATGAGCAGTTCTTC. The encoded protein is CASSRQTSGVNNEQFF. The genes are TRBV4-3 and TRBJ2-1; 9 bases are a match to TRBD2. Unmatched junction bases numbered 11, after V lost 6 bases and J lost 5 bases. This CDR3 comprises 16 residues. CDR1 LGHNA and CDR2 YSLEER come from the germline V gene.

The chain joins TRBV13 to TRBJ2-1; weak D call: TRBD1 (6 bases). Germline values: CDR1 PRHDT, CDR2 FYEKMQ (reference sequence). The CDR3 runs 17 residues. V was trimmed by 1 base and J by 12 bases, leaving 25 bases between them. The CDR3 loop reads CASSLVAGGGQVSRQFF. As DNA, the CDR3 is TGTGCCAGCAGCTTAGTTGCGGGTGGGGGACAAGTAAGCCGGCAGTTCTTC. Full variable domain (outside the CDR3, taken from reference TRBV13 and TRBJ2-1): AAGVIQSPRHLIKEKRETATLKCYPIPRHDTVYWYQQGPGQDPQFLISFYEKMQSDKGSIPDRFSAQQFSDYHSELNMSSLELGDSALYFCASSLVAGGGQVSRQFFGPGTRLTVL.

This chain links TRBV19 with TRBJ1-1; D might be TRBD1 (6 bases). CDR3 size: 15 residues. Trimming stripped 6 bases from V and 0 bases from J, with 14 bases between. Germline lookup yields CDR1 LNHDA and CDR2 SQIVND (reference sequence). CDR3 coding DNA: TGTGCCAGTAGAAAGAACAGGGACATGAACACTGAAGCTTTCTTT. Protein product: CASRKNRDMNTEAFF.

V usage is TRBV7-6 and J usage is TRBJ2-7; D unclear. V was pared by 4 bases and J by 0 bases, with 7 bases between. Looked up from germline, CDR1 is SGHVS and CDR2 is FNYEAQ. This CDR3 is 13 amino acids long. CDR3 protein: CASSSQDSYEQYF. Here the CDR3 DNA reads TGTGCCAGCAGCTCACAAGACTCCTACGAGCAGTACTTC.

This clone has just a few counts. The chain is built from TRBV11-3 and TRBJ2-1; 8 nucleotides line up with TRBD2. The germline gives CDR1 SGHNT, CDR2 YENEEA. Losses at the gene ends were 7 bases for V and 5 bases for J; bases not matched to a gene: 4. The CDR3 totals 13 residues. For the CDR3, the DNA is TGTGCCAGCACCCGCGGGGGGCACAATGAGCAGTTCTTC. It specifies CASTRGGHNEQFF.

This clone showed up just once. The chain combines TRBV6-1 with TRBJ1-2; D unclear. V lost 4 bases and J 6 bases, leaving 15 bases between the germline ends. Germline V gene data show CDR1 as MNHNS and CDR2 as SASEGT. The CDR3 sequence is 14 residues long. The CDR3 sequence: CASSVRSRENGYTF. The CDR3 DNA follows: TGTGCCAGCAGTGTTAGATCCCGCGAGAATGGCTACACCTTC.

CDR3 sequence reads: CASSVDGLSYEQYF. CDR3 sequence (DNA): TGTGCCAGCAGCGTAGACGGTCTATCCTACGAGCAGTACTTC. The chain links TRBV9 to TRBJ2-7; no definite D call. CDR3 size: 14 residues. Per the germline V gene, CDR1 is SGDLS and CDR2 is YYNGEE. V lost 0 bases, J lost 1 base, and 8 bases lay in between.

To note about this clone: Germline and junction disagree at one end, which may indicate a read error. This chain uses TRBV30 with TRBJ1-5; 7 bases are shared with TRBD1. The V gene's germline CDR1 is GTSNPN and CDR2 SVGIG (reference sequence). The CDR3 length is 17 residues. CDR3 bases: TGTGCCTGGAGTGCACAGGGGACACTGGGGGGCAATCATCCCCAGCATTTT. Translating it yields CAWSAQGTLGGNHPQHF.

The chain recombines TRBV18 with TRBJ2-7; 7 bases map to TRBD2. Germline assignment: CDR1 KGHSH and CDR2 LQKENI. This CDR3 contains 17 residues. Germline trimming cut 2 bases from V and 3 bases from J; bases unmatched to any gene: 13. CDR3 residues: CASSPRRLAGDIYEQYF. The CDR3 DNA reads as TGTGCCAGCTCACCAAGGCGGCTTGCGGGGGATATCTACGAGCAGTACTTC.

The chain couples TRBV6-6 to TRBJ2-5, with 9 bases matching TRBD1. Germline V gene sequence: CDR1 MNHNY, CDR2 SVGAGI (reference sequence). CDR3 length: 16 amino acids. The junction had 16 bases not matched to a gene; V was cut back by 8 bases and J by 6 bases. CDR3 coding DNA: TGTGCCAGCCGAAATCCCTCAAGGGACAGGGACCAGACCCAGTACTTC. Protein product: CASRNPSRDRDQTQYF.

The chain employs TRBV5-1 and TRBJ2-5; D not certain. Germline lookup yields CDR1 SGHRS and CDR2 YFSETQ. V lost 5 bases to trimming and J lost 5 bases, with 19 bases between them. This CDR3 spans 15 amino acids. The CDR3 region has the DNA TGCGCCAGCAGTCCCCCCGGCTACGGAGCCGAGACCCAGTACTTC. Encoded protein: CASSPPGYGAETQYF.

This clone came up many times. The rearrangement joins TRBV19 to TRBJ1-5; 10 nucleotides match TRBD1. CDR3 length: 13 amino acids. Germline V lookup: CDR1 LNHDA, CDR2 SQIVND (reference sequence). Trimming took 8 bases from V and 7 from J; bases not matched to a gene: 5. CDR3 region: CASGQGDDQPQHF. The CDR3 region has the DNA TGTGCCAGTGGACAGGGGGACGACCAGCCCCAGCATTTT.

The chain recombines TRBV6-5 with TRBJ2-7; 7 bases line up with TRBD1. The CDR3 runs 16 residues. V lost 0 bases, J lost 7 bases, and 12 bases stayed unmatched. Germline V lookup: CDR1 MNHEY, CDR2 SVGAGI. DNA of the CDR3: TGTGCCAGCAGTTACTCGATCTCAGGGGGAAGTGGAGAGCAGTACTTC. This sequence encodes CASSYSISGGSGEQYF.

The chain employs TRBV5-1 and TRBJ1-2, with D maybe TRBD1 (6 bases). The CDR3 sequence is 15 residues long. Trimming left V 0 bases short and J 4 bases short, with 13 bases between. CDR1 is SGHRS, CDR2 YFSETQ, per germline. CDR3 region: CASSLGAQGAYGYTF. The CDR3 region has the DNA TGCGCCAGCAGCTTGGGGGCACAGGGTGCCTATGGCTACACCTTC.

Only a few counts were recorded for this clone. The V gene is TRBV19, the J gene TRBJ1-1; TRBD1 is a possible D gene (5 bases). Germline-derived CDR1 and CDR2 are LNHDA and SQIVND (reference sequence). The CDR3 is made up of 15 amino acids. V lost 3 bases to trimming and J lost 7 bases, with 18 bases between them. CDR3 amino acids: CASSIGRQGWGEAFF. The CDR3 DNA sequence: TGTGCCAGTAGTATCGGTAGGCAGGGTTGGGGTGAAGCTTTCTTT.

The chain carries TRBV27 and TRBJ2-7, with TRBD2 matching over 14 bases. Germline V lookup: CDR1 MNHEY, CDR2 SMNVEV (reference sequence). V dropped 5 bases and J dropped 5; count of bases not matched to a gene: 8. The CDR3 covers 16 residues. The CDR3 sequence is CASSGGLAGVSDEQYF. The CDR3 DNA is TGTGCCAGCAGTGGGGGACTAGCGGGAGTGAGTGACGAGCAGTACTTC.

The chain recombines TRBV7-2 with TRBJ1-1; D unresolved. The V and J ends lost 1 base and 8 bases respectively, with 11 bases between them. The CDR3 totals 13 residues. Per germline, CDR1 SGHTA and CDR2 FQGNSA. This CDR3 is CASSLGRSPEAFF. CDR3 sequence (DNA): TGTGCCAGCAGCTTAGGGAGGTCGCCCGAAGCTTTCTTT.

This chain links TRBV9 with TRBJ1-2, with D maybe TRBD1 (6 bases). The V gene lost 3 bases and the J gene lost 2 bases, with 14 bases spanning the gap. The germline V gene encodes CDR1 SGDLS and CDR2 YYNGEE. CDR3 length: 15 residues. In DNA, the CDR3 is TGTGCCAGCAGCGCAATGACAGGCCAAAACTATGGCTACACCTTC. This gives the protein CASSAMTGQNYGYTF.

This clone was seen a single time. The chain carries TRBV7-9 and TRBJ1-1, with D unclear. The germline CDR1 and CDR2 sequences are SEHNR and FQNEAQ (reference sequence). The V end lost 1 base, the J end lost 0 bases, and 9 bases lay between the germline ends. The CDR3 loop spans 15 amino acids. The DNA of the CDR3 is TGTGCCAGCAGCTTAGTTTCAGTCATGAACACTGAAGCTTTCTTT. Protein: CASSLVSVMNTEAFF.

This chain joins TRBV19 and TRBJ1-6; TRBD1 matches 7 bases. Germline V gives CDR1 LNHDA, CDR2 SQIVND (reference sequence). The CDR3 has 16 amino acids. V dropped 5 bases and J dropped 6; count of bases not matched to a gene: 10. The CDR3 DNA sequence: TGTGCCAGTAGTCCCCGACAGGGAATGGGTAATTCACCCCTCCACTTT. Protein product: CASSPRQGMGNSPLHF. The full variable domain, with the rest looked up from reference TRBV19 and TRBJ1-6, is DGGITQSPKYLFRKEGQNVTLSCEQNLNHDAMYWYRQDPGQGLRLIYYSQIVNDFQKGDIAEGYSVSREKKESFPLTVTSAQKNPTAFYLCASSPRQGMGNSPLHFGNGTRLTVT.

DNA of the CDR3: TGTGCCAGCAGCATGAGACAGGGTAGGGTCACTGAAGCTTTCTTT. Encoded protein: CASSMRQGRVTEAFF. This chain links TRBV7-2 with TRBJ1-1, with 7 bases lining up with TRBD1. The V gene end was trimmed by 5 bases and the J gene end by 4 bases; junction bases not matched to a gene: 10. Per the germline V gene, CDR1 is SGHTA and CDR2 is FQGNSA. The CDR3 has 15 residues.